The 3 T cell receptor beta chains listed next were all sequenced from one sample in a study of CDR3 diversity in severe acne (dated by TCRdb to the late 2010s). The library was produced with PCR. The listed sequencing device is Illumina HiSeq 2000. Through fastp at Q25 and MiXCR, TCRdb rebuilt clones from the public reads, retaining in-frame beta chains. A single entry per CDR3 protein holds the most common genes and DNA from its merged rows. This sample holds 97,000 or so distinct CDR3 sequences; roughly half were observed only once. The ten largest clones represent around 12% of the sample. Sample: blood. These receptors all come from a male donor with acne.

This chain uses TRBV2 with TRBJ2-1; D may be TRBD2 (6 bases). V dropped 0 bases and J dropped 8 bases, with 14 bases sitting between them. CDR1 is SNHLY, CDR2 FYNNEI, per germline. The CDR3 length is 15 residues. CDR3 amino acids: CASSEAQKWRDEQFF. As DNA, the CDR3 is TGTGCCAGCAGTGAAGCCCAGAAATGGAGGGATGAGCAGTTCTTC.

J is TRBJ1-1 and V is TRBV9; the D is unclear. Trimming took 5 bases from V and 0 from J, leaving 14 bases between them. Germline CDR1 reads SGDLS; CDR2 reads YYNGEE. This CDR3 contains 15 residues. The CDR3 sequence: CASSLRQHMNTEAFF. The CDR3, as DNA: TGTGCCAGCAGTTTGAGGCAGCACATGAACACTGAAGCTTTCTTT.

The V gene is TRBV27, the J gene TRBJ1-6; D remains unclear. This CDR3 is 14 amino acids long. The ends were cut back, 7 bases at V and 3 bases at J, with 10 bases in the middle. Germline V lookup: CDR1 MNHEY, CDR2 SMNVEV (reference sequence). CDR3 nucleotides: TGTGCCAGCACCCTAAACAACTATAATTCACCCCTCCACTTT. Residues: CASTLNNYNSPLHF.